These T cell receptor beta chains were read from a single sample in a study of T cell responses to AZD1222 COVID-19 vaccine. Assay: immunoSEQ multiplex PCR; the TCRdb copy retains only in-frame clones and omits some. The sample has 150,000 to 200,000 clones, almost 95% seen once. The source material was peripheral blood, sampled on day 0 of AZD1222 vaccination. The receptor source for this set is an adult in good health. The CDR3 runs from the conserved cysteine through the conserved F or W. A D gene is named only where the DNA matches it firmly. Where a row states a size, it is once, few, many or the class of an expanded clone; other rows omit it.

d_gene,v_gene,abundance,j_gene,CDR3nt,CDR3aa
.,TRBV5-1,.,TRBJ2-1,TGCGCCAGCAGCTTGGTGCAGGCGCCTGAGCAGTTCTTC,CASSLVQAPEQFF
TRBD2,TRBV3-1/TRBV3-2,.,TRBJ2-3,TGTGCCAGCAGCCTCAGACTAGCGGGAGGGCCGGATACGCAGTATTTT,CASSLRLAGGPDTQYF
TRBD2,TRBV19,.,TRBJ2-1,TGTGCCAGTAGGATAAGACTAGCGGAGCAGTTCTTC,CASRIRLAEQFF
.,TRBV28,few,TRBJ1-2,TGTGCCACCTCAAAGGGTATCGGCTACACCTTC,CATSKGIGYTF
.,TRBV29-1,.,TRBJ1-3,TGCAGCGTTGCCGGACGCTCTGGAAACACCATATATTTT,CSVAGRSGNTIYF
.,TRBV28,.,TRBJ2-1,TGTGCCAGCAGTTCCTGGAGAGCTATCAATGAGCAGTTCTTC,CASSSWRAINEQFF
.,TRBV11-1,.,TRBJ2-1,TGTGCCAGCAGCTTAGACCCGGATTACAATGAGCAGTTCTTC,CASSLDPDYNEQFF
.,TRBV5-4,.,TRBJ1-5,TGTGCCAGCAGCTTGTGGGGCGAGAGTGTTCAGCCCCAGCATTTT,CASSLWGESVQPQHF
.,TRBV19,.,TRBJ2-7,TGTGCCAGTAGTATAGCCAGGTTCTACGAGCAGTACTTC,CASSIARFYEQYF
.,TRBV3-1/TRBV3-2,.,TRBJ1-5,TGTGCCAGCAGCCAAGGGCATCGACTTGGTCAGCCCCAGCATTTT,CASSQGHRLGQPQHF
.,TRBV6-5,once,TRBJ2-7,TGTGCCAGCAGTTACACCGTTGCAGGGAGCTCCTACGAGCAGTACTTC,CASSYTVAGSSYEQYF
TRBD1,TRBV7-8,.,TRBJ2-5,TGTGCCAGCAGTCAAACAGGGGGCTCGCAAGAGACCCAGTACTTC,CASSQTGGSQETQYF
.,TRBV5-1,.,TRBJ2-2,TGCGCCAGCAGCTCAGGGTTTTTGGCCGGGGAGCTGTTTTTT,CASSSGFLAGELFF
TRBD2,TRBV4-1,.,TRBJ2-1,TGCGCCAGCAGCCAGTTGATAGCGGGAGCGACTGAGCAGTTCTTC,CASSQLIAGATEQFF
.,TRBV30,.,TRBJ2-3,TGTGCCTGGAGTGTCATGGGTGCCACAGATACGCAGTATTTT,CAWSVMGATDTQYF
TRBD1,TRBV5-1,.,TRBJ2-7,TGCGCCAGCAGTCTGGGGGGACAGGGGACCTACGAGCAGTACTTC,CASSLGGQGTYEQYF
TRBD1,TRBV28,.,TRBJ1-4,TGTGCCAGCAGTGGACAGGGAGAAGAAAAACTGTTTTTT,CASSGQGEEKLFF
.,TRBV6-1,.,TRBJ1-1,TGTGCCAGCAGTGAACTGTGGGGCCGCACTGAAGCTTTCTTT,CASSELWGRTEAFF
.,TRBV7-2,.,TRBJ2-3,TGTGCCAGCAGCTTAGCTAAATCAGCCCTTAAGTTACCAGATACGCAGTATTTT,CASSLAKSALKLPDTQYF
.,TRBV5-5,.,TRBJ1-3,TGTGCCAGCAGCCGAAGTGGTCTCAGCTCTGGAAACACCATATATTTT,CASSRSGLSSGNTIYF
.,TRBV27,.,TRBJ2-7,TGTGCCAGCAGTTTGTCGACAGGACCAAGGGGCTACGAGCAGTACTTC,CASSLSTGPRGYEQYF
.,TRBV11-2,.,TRBJ1-2,TGTGCCAGCAGGAACACAGGGCCCTATGGCTACACCTTC,CASRNTGPYGYTF
.,TRBV28,.,TRBJ2-7,TGTGCCAGCAGTCGCCCCGAGGGACACCCGCTACGCGAGCAGTACTTC,CASSRPEGHPLREQYF
TRBD2,TRBV28,.,TRBJ2-1,TGTGCCAGCAGTCTAGCGGCCTCCTACAATGAGCAGTTCTTC,CASSLAASYNEQFF
.,TRBV18,.,TRBJ1-1,TGTGCCAGCTCACCATCGGAACAGATGAACACTGAAGCTTTCTTT,CASSPSEQMNTEAFF
TRBD1,TRBV7-9,.,TRBJ1-2,TGTGCCAGCAGCTTATTGGGACAGGGGGCCTCGGACTATGGCTACACCTTC,CASSLLGQGASDYGYTF
.,TRBV19,.,TRBJ1-5,TGTGCCAGTAGTAATTTGGTTGGGGGCGAGCAGCCCCAGCATTTT,CASSNLVGGEQPQHF
TRBD2,TRBV5-1,.,TRBJ2-5,TGCGCCAGCAGCGGGACTAGCGGGAGAGGGGAGACCCAGTACTTC,CASSGTSGRGETQYF
.,TRBV6-5,.,TRBJ2-7,TGTGCCAGCAGGTGGGGGAGGGAGCAGTACTTC,CASRWGREQYF
.,TRBV18,.,TRBJ2-2,TGTGCCAGCTCACCCGACACCGGGGAGCTGTTTTTT,CASSPDTGELFF
TRBD2,TRBV28,.,TRBJ2-1,TGTGCCAGCTTGCCTAGCGGGCGGCCCAATGAGCAGTTCTTC,CASLPSGRPNEQFF
.,TRBV14,.,TRBJ2-5,TGTGCCAGCAGCCATCAAGTTTCTGAAGAGACCCAGTACTTC,CASSHQVSEETQYF
.,TRBV5-6,.,TRBJ2-7,TGTGCCAGCAGCTTGATTTACTACGAGCAGTACTTC,CASSLIYYEQYF
.,TRBV19,.,TRBJ2-5,TGTGCCAGTAGTATAGATCTCGGCCAGGGGATGCCCCAAGAGACCCAGTACTTC,CASSIDLGQGMPQETQYF
.,TRBV28,once,TRBJ2-2,TGTGCCAGCAGTAAAGAGTTGGGGGTCGCCGGGGAGCTGTTTTTT,CASSKELGVAGELFF
TRBD2,TRBV5-1,.,TRBJ2-1,TGCGCCAGCGGCTCGCCGGGACTAGCGGGGGGTGGGGAGCAGTTCTTC,CASGSPGLAGGGEQFF
TRBD2,TRBV28,.,TRBJ2-2,TGTGCCAGCAGTAACGGACTAGCGATGGGGACCGGGGAGCTGTTTTTT,CASSNGLAMGTGELFF
TRBD1,TRBV29-1,.,TRBJ2-2,TGCAGCGTCGTCAGGACAGGGGTTATGGGAACCGGGGAGCTGTTTTTT,CSVVRTGVMGTGELFF
.,TRBV4-3,.,TRBJ2-2,TGCGCCAGCAGCCAAGGGGGCACCGGGGAGCTGTTTTTT,CASSQGGTGELFF
.,TRBV5-1,.,TRBJ2-3,TGCGCCAGCAGCTTGGAACAGCCCAATACGCAGTATTTT,CASSLEQPNTQYF
.,TRBV27,.,TRBJ2-7,TGTGCCACCCGTCGACAGGATTCCTACGAGCAGTACTTC,CATRRQDSYEQYF
.,TRBV16,.,TRBJ1-1,TGTGCCAGCAGCCAAATTAAAGACAGGAACACTGAAGCTTTCTTT,CASSQIKDRNTEAFF
.,TRBV11-2,.,TRBJ2-1,TGTGCCAGCAGCGCGCGCCGGGCAGGCTCCTACAATGAGCAGTTCTTC,CASSARRAGSYNEQFF
.,TRBV5-6,.,TRBJ1-1,TGTGCCAGCAGCTTGGGAACCACTGAAGCTTTCTTT,CASSLGTTEAFF
.,TRBV7-2,.,TRBJ1-1,TGTGCCAGCCAGTGGGTGAACACTGAAGCTTTCTTT,CASQWVNTEAFF